This T cell receptor beta chain was sequenced during a study of blood T cells in healthy people across ages. Broader study findings: Researchers said unsorted PBMCs prevented a conclusive naive versus antigen-experienced comparison.

V was pared by 0 bases and J by 5 bases, with 13 bases between. The CDR3 length is 14 residues. Germline V gene lookup returns CDR1 DFQATT and CDR2 SNEGSKA (reference sequence). The second PCR ran roughly 6 to 11 cycles with a sample-barcoded 5' primer and J-beta primers. TCRdb independently ran MiXCR on the 5' RACE reads; one entry per CDR3 protein. Among hundreds of thousands of distinct CDR3 sequences, 35% to 50% were seen once, and the ten largest hold 30%. Comment on this clonotype: Its antigen is not known.

The chain is built from TRBV20-1 and TRBJ1-2; no clear D gene. Sequenced sample: blood. The sequence came from an elderly man in good health. The CDR3 reads CSARDVSLGYGYTF. CDR3 sequence (DNA): TGCAGTGCTAGAGACGTCAGCCTGGGGTATGGCTACACCTTC.